The rows below give T cell receptor beta chains drawn from one sample of a study of blood T cell repertoires in COVID-19. Assay: immunoSEQ multiplex PCR; the TCRdb copy retains only in-frame clones and omits some. Of some 140,000 clones in the sample, 70% to 90% were seen once. The specimen was peripheral blood. Receptors originate from a man in his fifties or sixties with COVID-19, enrolled during active disease. Both conserved end residues are part of each CDR3. The D gene is left open where the match is weak. Clone size is not always given. Where it is, it says once, few, many or a class for expanded clones.

abundance	d_gene	v_gene	j_gene	CDR3aa	CDR3nt
-	-	TRBV7-2	TRBJ2-7	CASSSAVQATYEQYF	TGTGCCAGCAGCTCGGCGGTACAGGCGACCTACGAGCAGTACTTC
once	-	TRBV5-5	TRBJ2-7	CASSPANRPSGEQYF	TGTGCCAGCAGCCCCGCCAACCGTCCGAGCGGCGAGCAGTACTTC
-	TRBD1	TRBV29-1	TRBJ1-1	CSADRGQNTEAFF	TGCAGCGCGGACAGGGGCCAGAACACTGAAGCTTTCTTT
-	-	TRBV11-3	TRBJ2-1	CASSLSRVNEQFF	TGTGCCAGCAGCTTAAGCAGGGTCAATGAGCAGTTCTTC
-	-	TRBV5-5	TRBJ2-5	CASRRLLLEMQTQYF	TGTGCCAGCAGACGACTGCTCCTCGAAATGCAGACCCAGTACTTC
-	TRBD1	TRBV28	TRBJ1-5	CASSPGGNNQPQHF	TGTGCCAGCAGCCCAGGGGGCAACAATCAGCCCCAGCATTTT
-	TRBD1	TRBV19	TRBJ1-5	CASSRQGALGESNQPQHF	TGTGCCAGTAGTCGCCAGGGGGCCCTGGGGGAGAGCAATCAGCCCCAGCATTTT
once	TRBD1	TRBV7-3	TRBJ2-1	CASSATGGNEQFF	TGTGCCAGCAGCGCGACAGGGGGCAATGAGCAGTTCTTC
few	-	TRBV6-5	TRBJ2-1	CASKAGALYYNEQFF	TGTGCCAGCAAGGCAGGGGCCCTCTACTACAATGAGCAGTTCTTC
once	TRBD2	TRBV5-6	TRBJ2-3	CASSPGGGGSDTQYF	TGTGCCAGCAGCCCCGGTGGGGGGGGGTCAGATACGCAGTATTTT
-	TRBD2	TRBV9	TRBJ2-7	CASSAGELAGSYEQYF	TGTGCCAGCAGCGCCGGGGAGCTAGCGGGCTCCTACGAGCAGTACTTC
-	TRBD1	TRBV7-3	TRBJ1-6	CASSLNRGVNSPLHF	TGTGCCAGCAGCCTGAACAGGGGCGTTAATTCACCCCTCCACTTT
few	TRBD1	TRBV7-2	TRBJ1-2	CAGTQGAQRYTF	TGTGCCGGAACGCAGGGGGCGCAACGCTACACCTTC
-	TRBD1	TRBV3-1/TRBV3-2	TRBJ1-2	CASSLGQAQGYTF	TGTGCCAGCAGCCTGGGACAGGCTCAAGGCTACACCTTC
-	-	TRBV13	TRBJ2-3	CASKGRGRTDTQYF	TGTGCCAGCAAAGGGCGGGGGCGCACAGATACGCAGTATTTT
-	-	TRBV2	TRBJ1-1	CASSPRPSAGWDTEAFF	TGTGCCAGCAGTCCTCGACCCTCGGCGGGGTGGGACACTGAAGCTTTCTTT
-	-	TRBV28	TRBJ2-1	CASSFRVKEQFF	TGTGCCAGCAGTTTTCGGGTGAAAGAGCAGTTCTTC
-	-	TRBV7-2	TRBJ2-7	CASSLGGASEQYF	TGTGCCAGCAGCTTAGGGGGCGCCTCGGAACAGTACTTC
-	-	TRBV15	TRBJ1-5	CATSRAGGVPNQPQHF	TGTGCCACCAGCAGAGCCGGGGGGGTCCCCAATCAGCCCCAGCATTTT
-	-	TRBV18	TRBJ1-1	CASSPSGTEAFF	TGTGCCAGCTCACCATCCGGGACAGAAGCTTTCTTT
-	-	TRBV12-3/TRBV12-4	TRBJ2-2	CASSPSDTGELFF	TGTGCCAGCAGCCCGTCAGACACCGGGGAGCTGTTTTTT
-	TRBD1	TRBV7-2	TRBJ1-3	CASSRDRASGNTIYF	TGTGCCAGCAGCAGGGACAGAGCCTCTGGAAACACCATATATTTT
-	TRBD2	TRBV10-2	TRBJ2-2	CASRVSGGANTGELFF	TGCGCCAGCAGGGTTAGCGGGGGGGCGAACACCGGGGAGCTGTTTTTT
-	-	TRBV16	TRBJ1-5	CASSQFNNNQPQHF	TGTGCCAGCAGCCAATTCAACAACAATCAGCCCCAGCATTTT
-	-	TRBV4-3	TRBJ2-6	CASSQDRWAGANVLTF	TGCGCCAGCAGCCAAGACAGGTGGGCTGGGGCCAACGTCCTGACTTTC
-	-	TRBV2	TRBJ2-3	CASSITDTQYF	TGTGCCAGCAGTATAACAGATACGCAGTATTTT
-	TRBD1	TRBV6-5	TRBJ1-4	CASSYYFQGEGEKLFF	TGTGCCAGCAGTTACTATTTCCAGGGGGAAGGAGAAAAACTGTTTTTT
-	TRBD1	TRBV5-6	TRBJ1-5	CASQVGQGVSQPQHF	TGTGCCAGCCAGGTTGGACAGGGGGTTAGTCAGCCCCAGCATTTT
-	TRBD1	TRBV19	TRBJ2-7	CASSLGTGGSLAHEQYF	TGTGCCAGTAGTCTTGGGACAGGGGGTTCCTTAGCCCACGAGCAGTACTTC
few	-	TRBV5-6	TRBJ1-1	CASSFTQGSVEAFF	TGTGCCAGCAGCTTCACACAGGGATCTGTTGAAGCTTTCTTT
-	TRBD1	TRBV7-2	TRBJ2-7	CASSLAPGQSYEQYF	TGTGCCAGCAGCTTAGCGCCGGGACAGTCCTACGAGCAGTACTTC
-	-	TRBV4-2	TRBJ1-2	CASSQGAGRVFGYTF	TGTGCCAGCAGCCAAGGGGCCGGCAGGGTGTTCGGCTACACCTTC
-	TRBD2	TRBV11-3	TRBJ2-1	CASSFVTSGRAKQFF	TGTGCCAGCAGCTTTGTAACTAGCGGGAGGGCCAAGCAGTTCTTC
once	TRBD1	TRBV11-3	TRBJ2-4	CASKRDRGKNIQYF	TGTGCCAGCAAAAGGGACAGGGGGAAAAACATTCAGTACTTC
once	-	TRBV19	TRBJ1-1	CASSADRTEAFF	TGTGCCAGTAGTGCAGACAGGACTGAAGCTTTCTTT
-	-	TRBV7-6	TRBJ2-6	CASSLELNSGANVLTF	TGTGCCAGCAGCTTAGAACTGAACTCTGGGGCCAACGTCCTGACTTTC
-	TRBD2	TRBV18	TRBJ2-3	CASSPSLRGGQGGDTQYF	TGTGCCAGCTCACCATCGCTCCGGGGGGGCCAGGGCGGAGATACGCAGTATTTT
-	TRBD1	TRBV15	TRBJ1-2	CATSQQGAYFANYGYTF	TGTGCCACCAGCCAACAGGGGGCTTATTTTGCTAACTATGGCTACACCTTC
-	-	TRBV6-5	TRBJ1-5	CASGGRSSQPQHF	TGTGCCAGCGGGGGGAGGTCGAGTCAGCCCCAGCATTTT
-	TRBD1	TRBV7-9	TRBJ1-1	CASSLTGSSEAFF	TGTGCCAGCAGCTTGACAGGGTCGAGTGAAGCTTTCTTT
-	TRBD1	TRBV27	TRBJ1-5	CASSFSQRDRGQNQPQHF	TGTGCCAGCAGTTTTTCTCAACGGGACAGGGGGCAGAATCAGCCCCAGCATTTT
-	TRBD1	TRBV6-5	TRBJ2-7	CAAARDSPYEQYF	TGTGCCGCAGCCCGGGACAGCCCCTACGAGCAGTACTTC
-	TRBD1	TRBV4-3	TRBJ1-4	CASSQGQGNEKLFF	TGCGCCAGCAGCCAGGGACAGGGCAATGAAAAACTGTTTTTT
-	-	TRBV5-8	TRBJ1-6	CASSFPTELNSPLHF	TGTGCCAGCAGCTTCCCTACAGAGCTTAATTCACCCCTCCACTTT
-	TRBD1	TRBV5-5	TRBJ2-7	CASSFGQGLSYEQYF	TGTGCCAGCAGCTTCGGACAGGGGCTGTCCTACGAGCAGTACTTC
-	TRBD1	TRBV5-6	TRBJ2-5	CASSSGTVILQGLRTQYF	TGTGCCAGCAGCTCCGGGACAGTCATCTTACAGGGGTTACGGACCCAGTACTTC
-	-	TRBV19	TRBJ1-1	CASSNQGGGTEAFF	TGTGCCAGTAGTAATCAGGGCGGTGGCACTGAAGCTTTCTTT
few	TRBD2	TRBV5-4	TRBJ2-3	CASSKGLAGPTDTQYF	TGTGCCAGCAGCAAAGGACTAGCGGGGCCCACAGATACGCAGTATTTT
-	-	TRBV6-1	TRBJ2-2	CASSEYGSNTGELFF	TGTGCCAGCAGTGAGTATGGGAGTAACACCGGGGAGCTGTTTTTT
-	TRBD1	TRBV6-6	TRBJ1-4	CASTLRGQINEKLFF	TGTGCCAGCACTCTAAGGGGACAGATTAATGAAAAACTGTTTTTT
-	TRBD2	TRBV4-2	TRBJ2-5	CASSLGLAGDQETQYF	TGTGCCAGCAGCCTCGGACTAGCGGGGGATCAAGAGACCCAGTACTTC
-	-	TRBV11-2	TRBJ1-1	CASSPDIYMNTEAFF	TGTGCCAGCAGTCCCGACATCTATATGAACACTGAAGCTTTCTTT
-	TRBD1	TRBV29-1	TRBJ1-1	CSVDTGAHEAFF	TGCAGCGTGGACACAGGGGCACATGAAGCTTTCTTT
-	TRBD1	TRBV19	TRBJ2-1	CASSWQGDYNEQFF	TGTGCCAGTAGTTGGCAGGGGGATTACAATGAGCAGTTCTTC
few	-	TRBV19	TRBJ2-5	CASSIIGGETQYF	TGTGCCAGTAGTATTATCGGAGGCGAGACCCAGTACTTC
-	-	TRBV6-6	TRBJ2-3	CASSRASGTVNTDTQYF	TGTGCCAGCAGCCGAGCTTCGGGTACGGTTAACACAGATACGCAGTATTTT
-	TRBD2	TRBV5-6	TRBJ2-2	CASSLDVLAGGPGELFF	TGTGCCAGCAGCTTGGATGTGCTAGCGGGGGGCCCCGGGGAGCTGTTTTTT